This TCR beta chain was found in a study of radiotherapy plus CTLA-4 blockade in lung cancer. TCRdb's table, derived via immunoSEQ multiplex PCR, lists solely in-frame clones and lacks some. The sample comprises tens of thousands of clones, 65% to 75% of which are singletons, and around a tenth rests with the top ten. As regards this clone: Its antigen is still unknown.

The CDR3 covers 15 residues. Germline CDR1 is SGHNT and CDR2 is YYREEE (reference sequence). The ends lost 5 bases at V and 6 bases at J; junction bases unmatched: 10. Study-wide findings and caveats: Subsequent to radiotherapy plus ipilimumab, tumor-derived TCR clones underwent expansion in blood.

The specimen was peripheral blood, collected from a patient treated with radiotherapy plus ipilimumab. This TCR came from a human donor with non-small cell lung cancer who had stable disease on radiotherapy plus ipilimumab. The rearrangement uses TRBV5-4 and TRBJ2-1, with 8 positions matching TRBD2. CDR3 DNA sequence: TGTGCCAGCAGTCTTAGCGGGGCGCGAGCCAATGAGCAGTTCTTC. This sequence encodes CASSLSGARANEQFF.